This TCR beta chain was sequenced in a study of CD8+ T cells in alopecia areata. Study conclusions and caveats: Higher clonality was seen in lesional scalp than in normal scalp, especially in alopecia totalis/universalis.

RNA extraction and reverse transcription yielded cDNA as sequencing template. Assay: immunoSEQ multiplex PCR; the TCRdb copy retains only in-frame clones and omits some. This sample has about 250,000 clones, with 60% found just once. This clone was seen only a few times. The antigen is unknown. The treatment is: oral pan-JAK inhibitor, 5-10 mg twice daily. This TCR came from a human donor with alopecia areata. The sample was CD4+ T cells sorted from blood, taken at approximately week 52, from a patient treated with tofacitinib.

The CDR3 spells CASSSQGRNQPQHF. The CDR3 bases are TGTGCCAGCTCATCACAGGGCAGGAATCAGCCCCAGCATTTT. The chain employs TRBV18 and TRBJ1-5, with D possibly matching TRBD1 (6 bases). The CDR3 runs 14 residues. The germline CDR1 and CDR2 sequences are KGHSH and LQKENI. The ends were cut back, 5 bases at V and 4 bases at J, with 12 bases in the middle.